The rows below give T cell receptor beta chains drawn from one sample of a study of T-cell memory formation after mild COVID-19. One entry per CDR3 protein results from TCRdb running MiXCR on the 5' RACE reads. The table includes under 450,000 distinct CDR3 sequences, 20% to 25% detected once. Material for sequencing was PBMCs or a T cell subset sorted from them (not recorded which). The receptor set was obtained from a man younger than 35 who had mild COVID-19 (a few samples of this study predate the infection). Cell type and time point are not known. The CDR3 runs from the conserved cysteine through the conserved F or W.

V gene: TRBV6-5; CDR3 protein: CASSYSEGQLYGYTF
V gene: TRBV2; CDR3 protein: CASSEGTGGYTGELFF
V gene: TRBV27; CDR3 protein: CASSPSNRQGIRQKPSYGYTF
V gene: TRBV6-6; CDR3 protein: CASSPTPYNEQFF
V gene: TRBV6-2/TRBV6-3; CDR3 protein: CASGRQGAGQPQHF
V gene: TRBV20-1; CDR3 protein: CSAREDYGYTF
V gene: TRBV9; CDR3 protein: CASSASGQGANIQYF
V gene: TRBV6-5; CDR3 protein: CASSRLTGYNSPLHF
V gene: TRBV7-8; CDR3 protein: CASSLGGHTIYF
V gene: TRBV7-2; CDR3 protein: CASSLVGYSSYNSPLHF
V gene: TRBV20-1; CDR3 protein: CSAPLAGDSTDTQYF
V gene: TRBV18; CDR3 protein: CAPSIGGPDYEQYF
V gene: TRBV5-1; CDR3 protein: CASTPGQGTDTQYF
V gene: TRBV10-1; CDR3 protein: CASNSEDTGELFF
V gene: TRBV5-5; CDR3 protein: CASSLVQGEQYF
V gene: TRBV7-2; CDR3 protein: CASSSRSGSQTQYF
V gene: TRBV18; CDR3 protein: CASSPRGTDNQPQHF
V gene: TRBV7-3; CDR3 protein: CASSFIGGPEQFF
V gene: TRBV10-3; CDR3 protein: CAISDSLSGANVLTF
V gene: TRBV7-8; CDR3 protein: CASSFVRDSQETQYF
V gene: TRBV24-1; CDR3 protein: CATKGGPYNEQFF
V gene: TRBV10-3; CDR3 protein: CAISWDGSNYGYTF